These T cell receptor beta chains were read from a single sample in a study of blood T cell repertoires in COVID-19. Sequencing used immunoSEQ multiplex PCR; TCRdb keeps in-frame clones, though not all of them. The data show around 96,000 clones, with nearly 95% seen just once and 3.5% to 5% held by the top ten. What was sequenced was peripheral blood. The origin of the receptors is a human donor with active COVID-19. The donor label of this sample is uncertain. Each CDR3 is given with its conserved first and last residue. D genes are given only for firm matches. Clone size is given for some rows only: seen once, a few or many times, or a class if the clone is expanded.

TGTGCCAGCAGCCCGGTGGCGGGAAAGGGCGGGAGTGGGGAGACCCAGTACTTC | CASSPVAGKGGSGETQYF | TRBD2 | TRBJ2-5 | . | TRBV3-1/TRBV3-2
TGCCTAGCGGGGGAGAACACCGGGGAGCTGTTTTTT | CLAGENTGELFF | TRBD2 | TRBJ2-2 | . | TRBV10-3
TGTGCCAGCAGCAGAAGCGGGGGAGATACGCAGTATTTT | CASSRSGGDTQYF | TRBD2 | TRBJ2-3 | . | TRBV6-5
TGCAGTGCCCCTCGAGGGGAGACCCAGTACTTC | CSAPRGETQYF | . | TRBJ2-5 | . | TRBV20-1
TGTGCCAGTAGTGGGGGACAGGGACTCTATGGCTACACCTTC | CASSGGQGLYGYTF | TRBD1 | TRBJ1-2 | . | TRBV19
TGCGCCAGCAGCATGCCGGGATCCGATTTGGGAGATACGCAGTATTTT | CASSMPGSDLGDTQYF | . | TRBJ2-3 | . | TRBV4-1
TGCGCCAGCAGCCAACCGGGACTAGCGGGAGGGGATACGCAGTATTTT | CASSQPGLAGGDTQYF | TRBD2 | TRBJ2-3 | . | TRBV4-3
TGTGCCAGCAGTTCAACGACAGGGGACCTAGACCCATCGAACACTGAAGCTTTCTTT | CASSSTTGDLDPSNTEAFF | TRBD1 | TRBJ1-1 | . | TRBV27
TGTGCCAGCTCACCATTTCAGGGGGAAACTGAAGCTTTCTTT | CASSPFQGETEAFF | TRBD1 | TRBJ1-1 | . | TRBV18
TGTGCCAGCAGCAAGGGGTACACTGAAGCTTTCTTT | CASSKGYTEAFF | . | TRBJ1-1 | . | TRBV12-3/TRBV12-4
TGTGCCAGCAGCTTAGCGGGGGGGAATCCCGAAGAGACCCAGTACTTC | CASSLAGGNPEETQYF | TRBD2 | TRBJ2-5 | . | TRBV5-4
TGTGCCAGCAGGGACGGGGGTTTGATCTACGAGCAGTACTTC | CASRDGGLIYEQYF | . | TRBJ2-7 | . | TRBV6-5
TGTGCCAGCAGGGGACTAGCGGGGGGTACGGAGACCCAGTACTTC | CASRGLAGGTETQYF | TRBD2 | TRBJ2-5 | . | TRBV2
TGCAGCGTTGATGGGGTGGGGACAGGGGTCCCGTACGAGCAGTACTTC | CSVDGVGTGVPYEQYF | TRBD1 | TRBJ2-7 | . | TRBV29-1
TGCGCCAGCCGGTTAGGGACAACAAACACCGGGGAGCTGTTTTTT | CASRLGTTNTGELFF | . | TRBJ2-2 | . | TRBV5-1
TGTGCCATCAGTGAGAGACAGCGAAATGAAAAACTGTTTTTT | CAISERQRNEKLFF | . | TRBJ1-4 | . | TRBV10-3
TGTGCCAGCACTAGAGGGCCAGGGGCTAACTATGGCTACACCTTC | CASTRGPGANYGYTF | . | TRBJ1-2 | . | TRBV9
TGTGCCAGTGCGAGGGTCGGACAGCCCCAGCATTTT | CASARVGQPQHF | . | TRBJ1-5 | . | TRBV19
TGCGCCAGCAGCCCCGGGACAGACTCCTACAATGAGCAGTTCTTC | CASSPGTDSYNEQFF | TRBD1 | TRBJ2-1 | . | TRBV5-1
TGTGCCAGCAGCGCCGACAGGGGCGGGTACAATGAGCAGTTCTTC | CASSADRGGYNEQFF | TRBD1 | TRBJ2-1 | . | TRBV7-2
TGCAGCGTTGGGACAGCCTCCACCGGGGAGCTGTTTTTT | CSVGTASTGELFF | . | TRBJ2-2 | few | TRBV29-1
TGTGCCAGCAGTGAGGGTACAGTTTGGTACACTGAAGCTTTCTTT | CASSEGTVWYTEAFF | . | TRBJ1-1 | . | TRBV6-1
TGCAGTGCTAGTCTCGGCCCACTAAATCAGCCCCAGCATTTT | CSASLGPLNQPQHF | . | TRBJ1-5 | . | TRBV20-1
TGTGCCAGCAGCCAAGATCTGCAGGGGGCGTCCTACGAGCAGTACTTC | CASSQDLQGASYEQYF | TRBD1 | TRBJ2-7 | . | TRBV3-1/TRBV3-2
TGTGCCAGCTCACCACCTAGCAGACAAGAGACCCAGTACTTC | CASSPPSRQETQYF | . | TRBJ2-5 | . | TRBV18
TGTGCCAGCAGCTTAGTCACTAGTTTTGACCAAGAGACCCAGTACTTC | CASSLVTSFDQETQYF | . | TRBJ2-5 | . | TRBV11-2
TGTGCCAGCAGTTACCGCAGGGACTATGAAGCTTTCTTT | CASSYRRDYEAFF | . | TRBJ1-1 | . | TRBV6-5
TGTGCCAGCAGCTTAGCCGGGACAGGGGGAGAGACCCAGTACTTC | CASSLAGTGGETQYF | TRBD1 | TRBJ2-5 | . | TRBV7-9
TGCGCCAGCAGTCGACAGGCTTCCTACGAGCAGTACTTC | CASSRQASYEQYF | . | TRBJ2-7 | . | TRBV23-1
TGTGCCAGCAGCTTGGGGGTCGGGGCAGGGGACACTGAAGCTTTCTTT | CASSLGVGAGDTEAFF | . | TRBJ1-1 | . | TRBV11-2
TGTGCCAGCAGCTTAACAGGGGTGGTTGAAGCTTTCTTT | CASSLTGVVEAFF | TRBD1 | TRBJ1-1 | . | TRBV7-9
TGTGCCAGCAGCCCCCCGACAGAAGAGACCCAGTACTTC | CASSPPTEETQYF | . | TRBJ2-5 | . | TRBV7-9
TGCGCCAGCAGTCTAGGACTGAAAGGCATTCAGTACTTC | CASSLGLKGIQYF | . | TRBJ2-4 | once | TRBV10-2
TGTGCCACCAGTGCCTTCAGCACAGATACGCAGTATTTT | CATSAFSTDTQYF | . | TRBJ2-3 | . | TRBV24-1
TGTGCCAGCAGCCAGGCACCCGAACTAGGGAGCTCCTACAATGAGCAGTTCTTC | CASSQAPELGSSYNEQFF | . | TRBJ2-1 | . | TRBV3-1/TRBV3-2
TGCGCCAGCATACGAGGAGATACGCAGTATTTT | CASIRGDTQYF | . | TRBJ2-3 | . | TRBV5-1
TGTGCCAGCAGCCCAGGAGGAGAGGGCGTGGGTGGCTACACCTTC | CASSPGGEGVGGYTF | . | TRBJ1-2 | . | TRBV7-9
TGCGCCAGCAGCCGTGCGGGAAACAATCAGCCCCAGCATTTT | CASSRAGNNQPQHF | . | TRBJ1-5 | few | TRBV4-1
TGCGCCAGCAGTGAGAACAGGGGGGGAAGGGGCCACGAGCAGTACTTC | CASSENRGGRGHEQYF | . | TRBJ2-7 | . | TRBV10-1
TGTGCCAGCAGCCCCTTGCAGGGAAACTCTGGAAACACCATATATTTT | CASSPLQGNSGNTIYF | . | TRBJ1-3 | . | TRBV5-4
TGCAGCGTTGGTGGTAGCAACGATCCTAGCTCCTACGAGCAGTACTTC | CSVGGSNDPSSYEQYF | . | TRBJ2-7 | . | TRBV29-1
TGTGCCAGCAGTTACAAGACAGAGAGCTCCTACGAGCAGTACTTC | CASSYKTESSYEQYF | . | TRBJ2-7 | . | TRBV6-6
TGTGCCAGCAGCTTATTGGAGGGGTGGGAGACCCAGTACTTC | CASSLLEGWETQYF | . | TRBJ2-5 | . | TRBV7-2
TGTGCCAGCAGCCAAGAGGCAGGGTGGTCCTACAATGAGCAGTTCTTC | CASSQEAGWSYNEQFF | . | TRBJ2-1 | once | TRBV3-1/TRBV3-2
TGTGCCACGCCCCCGGGACAGGGGTTCGGGGAGCTGTTTTTT | CATPPGQGFGELFF | TRBD1 | TRBJ2-2 | . | TRBV6-5
TGTGCCAGAAGCTTGGGCCGGACAGCGACGAACACTGAAGCTTTCTTT | CARSLGRTATNTEAFF | . | TRBJ1-1 | . | TRBV5-3
TGCGCCAGCAGCCCGCCCTCTAGCGGTAGAACCTACGAGCAGTACTTC | CASSPPSSGRTYEQYF | TRBD2 | TRBJ2-7 | . | TRBV5-1
TGTGCCAGCTCACCCAGGGAGTTGGGACTAAACACTGAAGCTTTCTTT | CASSPRELGLNTEAFF | . | TRBJ1-1 | . | TRBV18
TGTGCCAGCAGCTTAGCCGGGACAGGGGGTTCTAGAGGCAATCAGCCCCAGCATTTT | CASSLAGTGGSRGNQPQHF | TRBD1 | TRBJ1-5 | . | TRBV7-9
TGTGCCAGCAGCCAACGTGGAGGGAGAGAAAAACTGTTTTTT | CASSQRGGREKLFF | . | TRBJ1-4 | . | TRBV3-1/TRBV3-2
TGCGCCAGCAGCTTGGACGGGTGGGGGGACAATGAGCAGTTCTTC | CASSLDGWGDNEQFF | . | TRBJ2-1 | . | TRBV5-1
TGTGCCAGTAGTAGGGACAGGGGGGACTACGAGCAGTACTTC | CASSRDRGDYEQYF | TRBD1 | TRBJ2-7 | . | TRBV19
TGTGCCAGCAGTGCGTCCGGGACTAGCGGCTACAATGAGCAGTTCTTC | CASSASGTSGYNEQFF | TRBD2 | TRBJ2-1 | . | TRBV27
TGTGCTAGTGGTTTGGCCGATATCGTGAATAGGGGATTTGAGTACGAGCAGTACTTC | CASGLADIVNRGFEYEQYF | . | TRBJ2-7 | . | TRBV12-5
TGTGCCAGCAGGGCCGACAGCTATCCAGGAAACACCATATATTTT | CASRADSYPGNTIYF | . | TRBJ1-3 | . | TRBV6-5